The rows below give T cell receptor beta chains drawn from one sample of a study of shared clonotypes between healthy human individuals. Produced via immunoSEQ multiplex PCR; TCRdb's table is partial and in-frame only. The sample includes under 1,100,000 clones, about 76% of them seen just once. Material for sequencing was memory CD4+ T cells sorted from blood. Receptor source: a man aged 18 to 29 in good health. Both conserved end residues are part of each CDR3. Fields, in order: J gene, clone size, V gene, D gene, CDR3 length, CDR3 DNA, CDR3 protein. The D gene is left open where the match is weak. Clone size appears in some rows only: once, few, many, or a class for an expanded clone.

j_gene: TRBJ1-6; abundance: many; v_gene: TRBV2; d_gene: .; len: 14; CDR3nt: TGTGCCAGCAGGGGGGAACAGGGTGGTTCACCCCTCCACTTT; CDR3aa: CASRGEQGGSPLHF
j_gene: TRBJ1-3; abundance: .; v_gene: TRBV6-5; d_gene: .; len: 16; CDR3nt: TGTGCCAGCAGTTCGGCCAGTTCGACCTCTGGAAACACCATATATTTT; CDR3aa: CASSSASSTSGNTIYF
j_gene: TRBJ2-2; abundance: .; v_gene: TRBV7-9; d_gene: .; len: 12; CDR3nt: TGTGCCAGCAGTCTTAACACCGGGGAGCTGTTTTTT; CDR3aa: CASSLNTGELFF
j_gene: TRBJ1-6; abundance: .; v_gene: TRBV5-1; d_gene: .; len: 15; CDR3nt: TGCGCCAGCAGCTTGTGGGGCCACGAGGGTTCACCCCTCCACTTT; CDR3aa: CASSLWGHEGSPLHF
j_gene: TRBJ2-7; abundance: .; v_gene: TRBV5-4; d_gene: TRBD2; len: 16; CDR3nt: TGTGCCAGCAGCTTGAATGCGGGAGGACGGTCCTACGAGCAGTACTTC; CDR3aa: CASSLNAGGRSYEQYF
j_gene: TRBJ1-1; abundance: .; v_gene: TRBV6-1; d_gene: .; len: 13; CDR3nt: TGTGCCAGTTTAAAAGGAGTGAACACTGAAGCTTTCTTT; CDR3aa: CASLKGVNTEAFF
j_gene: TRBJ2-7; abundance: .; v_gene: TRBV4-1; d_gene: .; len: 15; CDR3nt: TGCGCCAGCAGCCAACCCTACGAGAGCTCCTACGAGCAGTACTTC; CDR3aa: CASSQPYESSYEQYF
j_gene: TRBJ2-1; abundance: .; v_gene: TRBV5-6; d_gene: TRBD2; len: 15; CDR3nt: TGTGCCAGCAGCCCCCGGGGTAGCGGGAGCTATGAGCAGTTCTTC; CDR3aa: CASSPRGSGSYEQFF
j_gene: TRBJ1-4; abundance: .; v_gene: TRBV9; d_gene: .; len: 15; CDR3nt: TGTGCCAGCAGCGGAGGGGGACGTGGGAGGGAAAAACTGTTTTTT; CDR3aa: CASSGGGRGREKLFF
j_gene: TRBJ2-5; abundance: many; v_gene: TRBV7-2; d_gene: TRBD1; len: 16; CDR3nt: TGTGCCAGCAGCTTTAAACGGAACAGGGGAGAAGAGACCCAGTACTTC; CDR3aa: CASSFKRNRGEETQYF
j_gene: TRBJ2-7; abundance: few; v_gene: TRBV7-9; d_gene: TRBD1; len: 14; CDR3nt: TGTGCCAGCAGCCCTGACAGGGTAAACTACGAGCAGTACTTC; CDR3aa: CASSPDRVNYEQYF
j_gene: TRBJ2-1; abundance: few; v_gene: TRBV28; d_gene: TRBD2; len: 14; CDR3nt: TGTGCCAGCAGTTGGACTAGAAAGGTTATCGGGCAGTTCTTC; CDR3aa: CASSWTRKVIGQFF
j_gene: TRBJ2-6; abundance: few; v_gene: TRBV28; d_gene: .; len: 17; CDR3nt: TGTGCCAGCAGTTTATCTCCCTGGTCCTCTGGGGCCAACGTCCTGACTTTC; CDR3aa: CASSLSPWSSGANVLTF
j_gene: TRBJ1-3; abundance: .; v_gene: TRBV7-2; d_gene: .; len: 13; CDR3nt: TGTGCCAGCAGCTTAGTTCCAGGAAACACCATATATTTT; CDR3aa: CASSLVPGNTIYF
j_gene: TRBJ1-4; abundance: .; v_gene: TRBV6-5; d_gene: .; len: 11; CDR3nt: TGTGCCAGCAGTGACCTGGTCTTCGGGTTTTTT; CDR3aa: CASSDLVFGFF
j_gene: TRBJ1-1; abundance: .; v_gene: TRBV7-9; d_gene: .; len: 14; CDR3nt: TGTGCCAGCAGCCCCGGGGCCAAAAACACTGAAGCTTTCTTT; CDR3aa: CASSPGAKNTEAFF
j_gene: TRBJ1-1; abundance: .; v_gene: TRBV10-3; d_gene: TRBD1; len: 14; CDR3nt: TGTGCCACCGCGAGCGGGACAGTGAACACTGAAGCTTTCTTT; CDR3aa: CATASGTVNTEAFF
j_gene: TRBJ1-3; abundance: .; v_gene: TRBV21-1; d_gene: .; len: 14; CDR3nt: TGTGCCAGCAGCAAAGAATACACTGGAAACACCATATATTTT; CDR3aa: CASSKEYTGNTIYF
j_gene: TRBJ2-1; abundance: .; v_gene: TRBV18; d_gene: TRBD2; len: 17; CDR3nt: TGTGCCAGCTCACCACCCGGACTAGCGGGGCGTATCCATGAGCAGTTCTTC; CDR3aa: CASSPPGLAGRIHEQFF
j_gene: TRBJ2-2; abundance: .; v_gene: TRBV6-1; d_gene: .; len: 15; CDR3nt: TGTGCCAGCCAGACAGGACTGTCGAACACCGGGGAGCTGTTTTTT; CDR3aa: CASQTGLSNTGELFF
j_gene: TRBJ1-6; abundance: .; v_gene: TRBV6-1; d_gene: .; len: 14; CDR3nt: TGTGCCAGCAGTGAATGGGGGGCGAATTCACCCCTCCACTTT; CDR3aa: CASSEWGANSPLHF
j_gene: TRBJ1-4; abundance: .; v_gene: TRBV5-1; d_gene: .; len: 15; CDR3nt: TGCGCCAGCAGCTTGGCGGGGGGTCATAATGAAAAACTGTTTTTT; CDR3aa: CASSLAGGHNEKLFF
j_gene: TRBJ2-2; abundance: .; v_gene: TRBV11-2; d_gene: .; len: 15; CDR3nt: TGTGCCAGCAGCTTAAACCGTATGGGGAGCGGGGAGCTGTTTTTT; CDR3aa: CASSLNRMGSGELFF
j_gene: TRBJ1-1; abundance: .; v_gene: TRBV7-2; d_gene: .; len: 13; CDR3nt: TGTGCCAGCAGCTTAGAGAGGAACACTGAAGCTTTCTTT; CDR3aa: CASSLERNTEAFF
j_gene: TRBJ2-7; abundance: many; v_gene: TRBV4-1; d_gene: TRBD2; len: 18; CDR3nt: TGCGCCAGCAGCCAAGGGTTTAGGGCAGCGGGAGGGCGGTACGAGCAGTACTTC; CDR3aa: CASSQGFRAAGGRYEQYF
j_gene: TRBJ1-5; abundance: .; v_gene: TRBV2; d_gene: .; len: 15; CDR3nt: TGTGCCAGCAGTGTGGGTTCCGGCGGGGGTCAGCCCCAGCATTTT; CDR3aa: CASSVGSGGGQPQHF
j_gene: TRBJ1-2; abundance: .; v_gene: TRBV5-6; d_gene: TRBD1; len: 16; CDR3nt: TGTGCCAGCAGCCAAGGGACAGGGGGCCGGGGCTATGGCTACACCTTC; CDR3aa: CASSQGTGGRGYGYTF
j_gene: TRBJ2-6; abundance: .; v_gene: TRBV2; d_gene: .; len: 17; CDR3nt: TGTGCCAGCAGTGAAGCGCCCCGGGTTTCTGGGGCCAACGTCCTGACTTTC; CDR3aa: CASSEAPRVSGANVLTF
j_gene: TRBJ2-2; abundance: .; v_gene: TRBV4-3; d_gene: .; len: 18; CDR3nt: TGCGCCAGCAGCCAAGACCCGACTGCCAATCGCAACACCGGGGAGCTGTTTTTT; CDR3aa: CASSQDPTANRNTGELFF
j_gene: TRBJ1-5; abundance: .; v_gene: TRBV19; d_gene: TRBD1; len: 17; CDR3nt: TGTGCCAGTAAGTTGAGTCCGTCGGTCAGGGACAGGCAGCCCCAGCATTTT; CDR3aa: CASKLSPSVRDRQPQHF
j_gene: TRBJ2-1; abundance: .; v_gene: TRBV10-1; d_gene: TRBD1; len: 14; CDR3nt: TGCGCCAGCAAGGACAGGGGAACTTCTAATGAGCAGTTCTTC; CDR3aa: CASKDRGTSNEQFF
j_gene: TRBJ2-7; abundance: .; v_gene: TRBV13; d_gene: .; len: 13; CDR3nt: TGTGCCAGCAGACAGACAGGTCAGAGCGAGCAGTACTTC; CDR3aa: CASRQTGQSEQYF
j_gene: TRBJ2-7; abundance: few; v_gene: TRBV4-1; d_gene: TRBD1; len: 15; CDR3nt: TGCGCCAGCAGCCTCTTGGGGACAGGGGCCTACGAGCAGTACTTC; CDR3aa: CASSLLGTGAYEQYF
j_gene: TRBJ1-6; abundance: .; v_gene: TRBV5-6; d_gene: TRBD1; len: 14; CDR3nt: TGTGCCAGCAGCTTGGGGACAGGGTTCTCACCCCTCCACTTT; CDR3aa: CASSLGTGFSPLHF
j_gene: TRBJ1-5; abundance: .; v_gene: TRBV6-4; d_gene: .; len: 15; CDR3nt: TGTGCCAGCAGTGAGAAAGGGGAGAGCAATCAGCCCCAGCATTTT; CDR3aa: CASSEKGESNQPQHF
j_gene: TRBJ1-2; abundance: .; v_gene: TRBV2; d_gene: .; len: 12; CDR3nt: TGTACAAGCAGGCCTCTTCAGGGCGGCTACACCTTC; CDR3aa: CTSRPLQGGYTF
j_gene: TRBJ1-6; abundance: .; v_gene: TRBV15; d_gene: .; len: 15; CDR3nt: TGTGCCACCAGGCCACGTCGGGGCGGAGATTCACCCCTCCACTTT; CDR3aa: CATRPRRGGDSPLHF
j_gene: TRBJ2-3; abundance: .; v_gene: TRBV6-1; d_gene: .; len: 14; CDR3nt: TGTGCCACACGGGGGGACAGGCTCACAGATACGCAGTATTTT; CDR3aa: CATRGDRLTDTQYF
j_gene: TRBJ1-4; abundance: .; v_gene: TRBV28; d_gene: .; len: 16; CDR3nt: TGTGCCAGCAGTTTAGGCCTGGGCAGGGCGAGGGAAAAACTGTTTTTT; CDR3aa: CASSLGLGRAREKLFF
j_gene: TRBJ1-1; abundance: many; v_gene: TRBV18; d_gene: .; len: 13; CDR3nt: TGTGCCAGCTCAACGGCAGCGAACACTGAAGCTTTCTTT; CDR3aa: CASSTAANTEAFF
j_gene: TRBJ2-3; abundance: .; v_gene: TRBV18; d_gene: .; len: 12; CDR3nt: TGTGCCAGCTCACCAAGGCCAGATACGCAGTATTTT; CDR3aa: CASSPRPDTQYF
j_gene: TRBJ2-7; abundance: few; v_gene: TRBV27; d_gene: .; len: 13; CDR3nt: TGTGCCAGCAGTTTAGCAGGGAGGTACGAGCAGTACTTC; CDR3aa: CASSLAGRYEQYF
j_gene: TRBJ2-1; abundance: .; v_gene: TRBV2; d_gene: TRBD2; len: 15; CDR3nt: TGTGCCAGCAGCCCGACTAGCGGGGGGTATGGTGAGCAGTTCTTC; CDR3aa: CASSPTSGGYGEQFF